The 15 T cell receptor beta chains below come from one sample, sequenced in a study of T-cell reconstitution after alpha-beta-depleted transplantation in children. Unique molecular identifiers were incorporated into the prepared TCRbeta library. TCRdb re-derived calls from the PCR reads in MiXCR, one entry per CDR3 protein. The sample has more than 200,000 distinct CDR3 sequences, 17% seen once. Sequenced here: PBMCs, mostly from graft donor cells, sampled 360 days after TCRalphabeta/CD19-depleted stem cell transplant. The receptors were gathered from a male patient between 2 and 9 years old who had a stem cell transplant for acute lymphoblastic leukemia, so the T cells may come from the graft donor.

The chain is built from TRBV6-1 and TRBJ2-5; no firm D call. V lost 7 bases and J lost 1, with 13 bases in between. The CDR3 runs 14 residues. Germline-derived CDR1 and CDR2 are MNHNS and SASEGT. The CDR3 nucleotides are TGTGCCAGCAAAGAAGAACGCTTCCAAGAGACCCAGTACTTC. The encoded protein is CASKEERFQETQYF.

This clonotype was observed a single time. The chain is built from TRBV10-3 and TRBJ1-4; D might be TRBD1 (5 bases). The germline CDR1 and CDR2 sequences are ENHRY and SYGVKD. This CDR3 region has 15 residues. The V and J ends lost 6 bases and 7 bases respectively, with 18 bases between them. The CDR3 loop reads CAIRNSDSPGEKLFF. CDR3 nucleotides: TGTGCCATCAGGAATTCCGACAGTCCAGGTGAAAAACTGTTTTTT.

This sequence joins TRBV7-8 and TRBJ1-3, with 7 bases identical to TRBD1. After removal of 5 bases from V and 0 bases from J, the junction contained 4 bases not matched to a gene. Germline lookup yields CDR1 SGHVS and CDR2 FQNEAQ. The CDR3 is 15 residues long. DNA of the CDR3: TGTGCCAGCAGCGTGGACAGGATCTCTGGAAACACCATATATTTT. Translated: CASSVDRISGNTIYF.

The CDR3 DNA is TGTGCCAGCAGCTTCTTCCAGGAGGTGGAGACCCAGTACTTC. Translating gives CASSFFQEVETQYF. The gene calls are TRBV7-9 and TRBJ2-5; D is perhaps TRBD2 (5 bases). The CDR3 contains 14 residues. Trimming cost V 3 bases and J 5 bases, with 13 bases left between them. Germline CDR1 and CDR2: SEHNR and FQNEAQ (reference sequence).

This clonotype was found a few times. This chain joins TRBV2 and TRBJ1-5; D is ambiguous. Trimming pared 3 bases from V and 7 bases from J, leaving 10 bases between. Germline values: CDR1 SNHLY, CDR2 FYNNEI. The CDR3 covers 13 residues. CDR3 DNA sequence: TGTGCCAGCAGTGATGGGGAGGAACAGCCCCAGCATTTT. Encoded protein: CASSDGEEQPQHF. Variable domain in full (rest from reference TRBV2 and TRBJ1-5): EPEVTQTPSHQVTQMGQEVILRCVPISNHLYFYWYRQILGQKVEFLVSFYNNEISEKSEIFDDQFSVERPDGSNFTLKIRSTKLEDSAMYFCASSDGEEQPQHFGDGTRLSIL.

V is TRBV2 and J is TRBJ2-2, with D maybe TRBD2 (6 bases). The CDR3 is 16 residues long. In germline, CDR1 is SNHLY, CDR2 FYNNEI. V lost 2 bases and J lost 0, with 10 bases in between. CDR3 nucleotides: TGTGCCAGCAGTGAACATGGACTAACGAACACCGGGGAGCTGTTTTTT. As protein: CASSEHGLTNTGELFF. Drawing the rest from reference TRBV2 and TRBJ2-2, the complete variable domain is EPEVTQTPSHQVTQMGQEVILRCVPISNHLYFYWYRQILGQKVEFLVSFYNNEISEKSEIFDDQFSVERPDGSNFTLKIRSTKLEDSAMYFCASSEHGLTNTGELFFGEGSRLTVL.

A few counts support this clonotype. The chain employs TRBV7-9 and TRBJ1-2; TRBD1 matches at 9 bases. CDR1 SEHNR and CDR2 FQNEAQ come from the germline V gene (reference sequence). CDR3 length: 16 amino acids. After removal of 5 bases from V and 4 bases from J, the junction contained 11 bases not matched to a gene. CDR3 coding DNA: TGTGCCAGCAGCCAGGGACAGGGAGGAGGCGTCTATGGCTACACCTTC. Translation gives CASSQGQGGGVYGYTF.

This clonotype was seen more than once but under ten times. The CDR3 nucleotides are TGTGCCAGCAGCGAAGCCAATCAGCCCCAGCATTTT. It codes for CASSEANQPQHF. The V gene is TRBV7-2, the J gene TRBJ1-5, with unresolved D. Trimming stripped 5 bases from V and 3 bases from J, with 5 bases between. The length of the CDR3 is 12 residues. Germline loops: CDR1 SGHTA, CDR2 FQGNSA.

The chain links TRBV12-3 or TRBV12-4 to TRBJ2-7, with 8 bases matching TRBD1. CDR3 length: 15 amino acids. V trimming: 1 base; J trimming: 3 bases; junction bases outside the gene matches: 5. CDR3 bases: TGTGCCAGCAGTTTAGAGACAGGGGACCACTACGAGCAGTACTTC. It translates to CASSLETGDHYEQYF.

The CDR3 nucleotides are TGCGCCAGCAGCAGCCACCCGGGGGGGACTGAAGCTTTCTTT. Protein: CASSSHPGGTEAFF. This sequence joins TRBV5-1 and TRBJ1-1, with D tentatively TRBD1 (5 bases). Germline-derived CDR1 and CDR2 are SGHRS and YFSETQ. The CDR3 totals 14 residues. V was trimmed by 4 bases and J by 5 bases, leaving 15 bases between them. The full variable domain, its missing parts supplied by reference TRBV5-1 and TRBJ1-1, is KAGVTQTPRYLIKTRGQQVTLSCSPISGHRSVSWYQQTPGQGLQFLFEYFSETQRNKGNFPGRFSGRQFSNSRSEMNVSTLELGDSALYLCASSSHPGGTEAFFGQGTRLTVV.

This clonotype has just a few counts. The V and J genes are TRBV4-3 and TRBJ2-2; no clear D gene. CDR3 length: 12 residues. Germline CDR1 is LGHNA and CDR2 is YSLEER. V lost 4 bases, J lost 8 bases, and 8 bases lay in between. In DNA form, the CDR3 reads TGCGCCAGCAGCCTAGGATTTGGGGAGCTGTTTTTT. It specifies CASSLGFGELFF.

This clonotype was counted only a few times. The chain employs TRBV20-1 and TRBJ2-3, with unresolved D. Per germline, CDR1 DFQATT and CDR2 SNEGSKA (reference sequence). This CDR3 has 13 residues. With 5 bases removed from V and 0 bases from J, the gap between germline ends came to 9 bases. CDR3 amino acids: CSAPGPSTDTQYF. As DNA, the CDR3 is TGCAGTGCTCCCGGGCCTAGCACAGATACGCAGTATTTT.

This sequence joins TRBV4-3 and TRBJ2-7; tentative D call: TRBD1 (5 bases). Germline V lookup: CDR1 LGHNA, CDR2 YSLEER. The CDR3 extends over 16 amino acids. V lost 0 bases to trimming and J lost 2 bases, with 14 bases between them. The CDR3 DNA is TGCGCCAGCAGCCAAGAGTGGGGCTCGGGTACCTACGAGCAGTACTTC. The encoded protein is CASSQEWGSGTYEQYF.

The chain carries TRBV5-1 and TRBJ2-3; 9 bases align to TRBD2. Germline V gene data show CDR1 as SGHRS and CDR2 as YFSETQ. The V and J ends lost 1 base and 2 bases, in that order; junction bases with no gene match: 5. The CDR3 spans 16 residues. CDR3 residues: CASSLLGGGATDTQYF. CDR3 nucleotide sequence: TGCGCCAGCAGCTTGTTAGGCGGGGGGGCCACAGATACGCAGTATTTT.

This clonotype was recorded many times. The V call is TRBV29-1, the J call TRBJ2-5; TRBD1 agrees at 7 bases. Germline trimming cut 6 bases from V and 1 base from J; bases unmatched to any gene: 5. The length of the CDR3 is 13 residues. In germline, CDR1 is SQVTM, CDR2 ANQGSEA. Written as DNA, the CDR3 is TGCAGCGTACCGGGACAGAGCCAAGAGACCCAGTACTTC. Amino acid sequence: CSVPGQSQETQYF.